This T cell receptor (beta chain) emerged from a study of control samples from healthy donors and cancer patients. V dropped 2 bases and J dropped 6 bases, with 2 bases sitting between them. Germline V lookup: CDR1 MDHEN, CDR2 SYDVKM. This CDR3 region has 12 residues. The repertoire was sequenced with immunoSEQ multiplex PCR; TCRdb's copy has only in-frame clones and lacks some. The sample lists some 99,000 clones, around 88% occurring once. The source is a woman between 45 and 60 years old in good health. The sequenced material came from blood. The chain couples TRBV28 to TRBJ1-6; no clear D. The CDR3 spells CASSLGNSPLHF. For the CDR3, the DNA is TGTGCCAGCAGTTTAGGTAATTCACCCCTCCACTTT.